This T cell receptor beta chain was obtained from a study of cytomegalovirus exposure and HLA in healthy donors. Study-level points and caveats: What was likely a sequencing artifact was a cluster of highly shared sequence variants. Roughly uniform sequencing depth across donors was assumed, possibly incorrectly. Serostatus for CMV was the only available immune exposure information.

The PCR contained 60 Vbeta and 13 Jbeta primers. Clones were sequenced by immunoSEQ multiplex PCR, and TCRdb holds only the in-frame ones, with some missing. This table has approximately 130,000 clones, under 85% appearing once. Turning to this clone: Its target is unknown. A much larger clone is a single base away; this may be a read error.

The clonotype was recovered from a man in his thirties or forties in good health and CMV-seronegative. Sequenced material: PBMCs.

CDR3 in DNA: TGTGCCACCAGCAGAGGACAGGGTGCAACTAGTGAAAAACTGTTTTTT. Its protein is CATSRGQGATSEKLFF. The chain employs TRBV15 and TRBJ1-4; 7 bases are a match to TRBD1. The length of the CDR3 is 16 residues. Germline V gene data show CDR1 as LNHNV and CDR2 as YYDKDF (reference sequence).